The clone carrying this T cell receptor (beta chain) was seen just once. As yet, its antigen is unknown. The data were obtained in a study of T cell responses to AZD1222 COVID-19 vaccine. On the study more broadly: Second-dose recipients at about 4 or about 12 weeks were treated as one pooled group.

The table came from immunoSEQ multiplex PCR; TCRdb's copy has only in-frame clones and leaves some out. The top ten hold around a fifth of the sample, which has tens of thousands of clones, approximately 91% seen once. Findings and limits, study-wide: CD4 TCRs associated with vaccination spanned spike, dominating at 160-218 and 743-854. Baseline antibody screening turned up just a handful of seropositive AZD1222 recipients. Spike-specific TCR breadth and depth both grew after two AZD1222 doses.

Sequencing was performed on peripheral blood, taken on day 0 of AZD1222 vaccination. The receptor comes from an adult in good health.

CDR3 sequence: CSVEDGGRTEAFF. The CDR3 DNA reads as TGCAGCGTTGAAGATGGGGGGAGGACTGAAGCTTTCTTT. The chain employs TRBV29-1 and TRBJ1-1; possible D gene TRBD1, 5 bases. The CDR3 has 13 amino acids. The V gene lost 0 bases and the J gene lost 5 bases, with 10 bases spanning the gap. In germline, CDR1 is SQVTM, CDR2 ANQGSEA. Filled out from reference TRBV29-1 and TRBJ1-1, the complete variable domain reads SAVISQKPSRDICQRGTSLTIQCQVDSQVTMMFWYRQQPGQSLTLIATANQGSEATYESGFVIDKFPISRPNLTFSTLTVSNMSPEDSSIYLCSVEDGGRTEAFFGQGTRLTVV.